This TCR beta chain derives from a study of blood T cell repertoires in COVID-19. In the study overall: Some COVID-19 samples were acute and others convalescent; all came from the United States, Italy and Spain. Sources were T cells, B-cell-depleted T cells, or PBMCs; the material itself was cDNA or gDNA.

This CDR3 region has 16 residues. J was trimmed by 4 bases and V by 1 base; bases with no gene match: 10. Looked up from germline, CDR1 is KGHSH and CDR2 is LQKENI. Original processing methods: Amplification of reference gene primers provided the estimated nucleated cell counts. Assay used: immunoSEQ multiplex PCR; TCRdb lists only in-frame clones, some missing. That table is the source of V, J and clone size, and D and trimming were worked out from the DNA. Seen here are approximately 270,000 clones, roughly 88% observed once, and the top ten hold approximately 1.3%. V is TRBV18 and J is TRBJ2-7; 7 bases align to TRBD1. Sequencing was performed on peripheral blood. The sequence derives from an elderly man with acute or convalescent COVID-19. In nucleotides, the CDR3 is TGTGCCAGCTCACCACTTGGTAAGGGGGCTGTGTACGAGCAGTACTTC. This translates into CASSPLGKGAVYEQYF.